This TCR beta chain was sequenced in a study of cytomegalovirus exposure and HLA in healthy donors. The PCR was carried out with 60 Vbeta primers and 13 Jbeta primers. TCRdb keeps only in-frame clones here, not all; method: immunoSEQ multiplex PCR. The table includes about 160,000 clones, 70% to 90% detected once. The junction had 1 base not matched to a gene; V was cut back by 2 bases and J by 4 bases. The CDR3 loop spans 13 amino acids. The germline CDR1 and CDR2 sequences are GTSNPN and SVGIG (reference sequence). General study points: Confirmation in vitro established that a few CMV-associated chains were specific for CMV antigens.

On this clone: Its target is unknown.

Specimen: PBMCs. The sequence was collected from a young woman in good health and CMV-seronegative. This chain links TRBV30 with TRBJ2-3, with TRBD2 matching over 9 bases. Here the CDR3 reads CAWSRGGADTQYF. Here the CDR3 DNA reads TGTGCCTGGAGTCGCGGGGGGGCAGATACGCAGTATTTT.